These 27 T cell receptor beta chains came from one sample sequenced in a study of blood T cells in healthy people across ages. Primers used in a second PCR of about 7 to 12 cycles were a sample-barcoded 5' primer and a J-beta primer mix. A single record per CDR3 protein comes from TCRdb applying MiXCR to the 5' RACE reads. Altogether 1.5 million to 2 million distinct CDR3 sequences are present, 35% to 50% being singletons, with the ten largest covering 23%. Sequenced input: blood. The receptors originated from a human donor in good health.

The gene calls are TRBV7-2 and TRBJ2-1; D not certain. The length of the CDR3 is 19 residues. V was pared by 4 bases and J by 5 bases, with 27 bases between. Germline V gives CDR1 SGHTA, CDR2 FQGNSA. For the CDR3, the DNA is TGTGCCAGCAGCTCAGGAGCTTCCGTGAGGCGTGCGTTCGACAATGAGCAGTTCTTC. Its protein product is CASSSGASVRRAFDNEQFF.

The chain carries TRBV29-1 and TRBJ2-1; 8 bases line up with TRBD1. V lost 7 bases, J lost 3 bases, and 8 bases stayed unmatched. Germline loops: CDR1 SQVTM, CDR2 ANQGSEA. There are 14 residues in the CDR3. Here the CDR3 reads CSGEPGQDYNEQFF. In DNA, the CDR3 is TGCAGCGGGGAACCGGGACAGGACTACAATGAGCAGTTCTTC.

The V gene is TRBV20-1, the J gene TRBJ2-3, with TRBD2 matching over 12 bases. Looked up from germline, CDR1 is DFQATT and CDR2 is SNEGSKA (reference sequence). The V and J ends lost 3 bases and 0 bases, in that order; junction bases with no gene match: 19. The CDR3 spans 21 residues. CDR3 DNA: TGCAGTGCTAGGCCCCATTGGGCTAGCGGGGGGGCCGGTACGAGCACAGATACGCAGTATTTT. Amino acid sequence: CSARPHWASGGAGTSTDTQYF.

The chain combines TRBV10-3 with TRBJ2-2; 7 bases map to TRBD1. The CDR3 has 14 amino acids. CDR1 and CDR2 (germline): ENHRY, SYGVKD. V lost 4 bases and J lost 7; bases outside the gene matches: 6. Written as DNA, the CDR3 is TGTGCCATCAGTGCTGACAGGGAGAACGGGGAGCTGTTTTTT. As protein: CAISADRENGELFF.

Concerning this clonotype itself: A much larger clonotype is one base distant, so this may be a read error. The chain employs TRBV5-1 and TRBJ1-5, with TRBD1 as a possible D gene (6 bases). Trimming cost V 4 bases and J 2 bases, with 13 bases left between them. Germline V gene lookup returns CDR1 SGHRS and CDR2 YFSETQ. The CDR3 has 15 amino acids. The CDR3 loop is CASSPGTWGNQPQHF. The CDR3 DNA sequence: TGCGCCAGCAGCCCCGGGACATGGGGCAATCAGCCCCAGCATTTT. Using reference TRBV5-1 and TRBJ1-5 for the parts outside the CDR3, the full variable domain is KAGVTQTPRYLIKTRGQQVTLSCSPISGHRSVSWYQQTPGQGLQFLFEYFSETQRNKGNFPGRFSGRQFSNSRSEMNVSTLELGDSALYLCASSPGTWGNQPQHFGDGTRLSIL.

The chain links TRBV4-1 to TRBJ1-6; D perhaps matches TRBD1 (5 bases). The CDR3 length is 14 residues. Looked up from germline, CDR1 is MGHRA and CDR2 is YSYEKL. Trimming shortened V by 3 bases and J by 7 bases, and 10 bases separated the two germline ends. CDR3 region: CASSQTDPNSPLHF. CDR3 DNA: TGCGCCAGCAGCCAGACAGATCCGAATTCACCCCTCCACTTT.

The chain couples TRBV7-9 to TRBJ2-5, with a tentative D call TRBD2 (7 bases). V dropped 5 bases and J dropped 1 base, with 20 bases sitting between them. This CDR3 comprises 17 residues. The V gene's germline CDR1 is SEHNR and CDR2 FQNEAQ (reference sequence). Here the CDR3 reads CASSIGSGGITQETQYF. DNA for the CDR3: TGTGCCAGCAGCATTGGGTCGGGGGGCATAACCCAAGAGACCCAGTACTTC.

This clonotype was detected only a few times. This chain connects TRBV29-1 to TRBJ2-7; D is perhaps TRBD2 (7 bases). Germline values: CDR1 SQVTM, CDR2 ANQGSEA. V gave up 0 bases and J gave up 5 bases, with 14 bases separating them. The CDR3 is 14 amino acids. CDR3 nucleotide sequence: TGCAGCGTTGAAGATCACGGCGGGGGCCACGAGCAGTACTTC. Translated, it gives CSVEDHGGGHEQYF.

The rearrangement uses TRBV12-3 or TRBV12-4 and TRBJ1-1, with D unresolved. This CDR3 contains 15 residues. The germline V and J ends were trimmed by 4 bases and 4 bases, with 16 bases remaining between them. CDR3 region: CASSSRDVFLTEAFF. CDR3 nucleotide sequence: TGTGCCAGCAGTTCCCGGGATGTTTTCCTCACTGAAGCTTTCTTT.

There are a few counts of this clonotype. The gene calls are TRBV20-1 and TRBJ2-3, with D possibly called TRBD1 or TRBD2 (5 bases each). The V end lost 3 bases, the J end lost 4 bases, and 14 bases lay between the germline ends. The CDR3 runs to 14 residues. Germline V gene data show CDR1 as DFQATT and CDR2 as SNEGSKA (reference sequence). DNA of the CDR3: TGCAGTGCTAGGTACCCAGGGACCCCAGATACGCAGTATTTT. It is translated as CSARYPGTPDTQYF.

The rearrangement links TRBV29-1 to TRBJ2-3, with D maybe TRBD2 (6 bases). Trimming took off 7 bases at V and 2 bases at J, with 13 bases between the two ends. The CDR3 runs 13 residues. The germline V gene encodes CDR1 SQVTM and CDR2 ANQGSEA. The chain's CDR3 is CSGDGGPTDTQYF. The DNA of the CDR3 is TGCAGCGGAGACGGGGGTCCCACAGATACGCAGTATTTT.

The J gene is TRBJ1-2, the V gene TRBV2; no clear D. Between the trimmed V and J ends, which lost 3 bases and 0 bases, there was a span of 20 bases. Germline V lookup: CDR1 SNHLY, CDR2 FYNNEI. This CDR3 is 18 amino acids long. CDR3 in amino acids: CASSDTRRNTQTNYGYTF. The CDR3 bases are TGTGCCAGCAGTGATACCCGACGGAACACCCAAACTAACTATGGCTACACCTTC. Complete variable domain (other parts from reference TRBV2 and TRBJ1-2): EPEVTQTPSHQVTQMGQEVILRCVPISNHLYFYWYRQILGQKVEFLVSFYNNEISEKSEIFDDQFSVERPDGSNFTLKIRSTKLEDSAMYFCASSDTRRNTQTNYGYTFGSGTRLTVV.

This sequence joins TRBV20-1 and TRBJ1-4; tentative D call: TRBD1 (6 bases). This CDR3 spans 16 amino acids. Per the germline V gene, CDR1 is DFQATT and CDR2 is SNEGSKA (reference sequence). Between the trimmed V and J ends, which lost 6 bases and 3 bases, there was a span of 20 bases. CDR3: CSAPRMDSIANEKLFF. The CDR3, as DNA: TGCAGTGCCCCCCGAATGGACAGTATTGCTAATGAAAAACTGTTTTTT.

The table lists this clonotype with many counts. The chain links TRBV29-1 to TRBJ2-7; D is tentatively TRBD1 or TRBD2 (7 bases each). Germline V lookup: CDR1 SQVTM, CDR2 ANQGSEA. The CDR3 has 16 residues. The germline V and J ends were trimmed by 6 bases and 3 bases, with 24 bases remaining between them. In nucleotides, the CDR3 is TGCAGCGTCGAGGGGGAATTGACAGGGACTATCTACGAGCAGTACTTC. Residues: CSVEGELTGTIYEQYF.

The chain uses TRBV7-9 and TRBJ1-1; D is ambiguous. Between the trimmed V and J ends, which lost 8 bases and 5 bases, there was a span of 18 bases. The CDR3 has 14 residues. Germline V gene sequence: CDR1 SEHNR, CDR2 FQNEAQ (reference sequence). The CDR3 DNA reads TGTGCCAGCGCGCCCGTGACCGGACGGACTGAAGCTTTCTTT. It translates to CASAPVTGRTEAFF.

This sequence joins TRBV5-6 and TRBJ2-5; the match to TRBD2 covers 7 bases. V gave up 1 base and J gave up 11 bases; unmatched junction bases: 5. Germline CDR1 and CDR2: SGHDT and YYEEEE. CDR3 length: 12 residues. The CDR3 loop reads CASSLWDYGQYF. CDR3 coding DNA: TGTGCCAGCAGCTTGTGGGACTACGGGCAGTACTTC.

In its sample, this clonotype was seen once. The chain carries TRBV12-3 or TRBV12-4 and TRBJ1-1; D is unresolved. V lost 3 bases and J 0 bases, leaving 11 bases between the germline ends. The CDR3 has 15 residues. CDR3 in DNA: TGTGCCAGCAGTTTTGCCAGGAGTATGAACACTGAAGCTTTCTTT. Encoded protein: CASSFARSMNTEAFF.

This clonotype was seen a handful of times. Written as DNA, the CDR3 is TGTGCCAGCAGCCAAGGAGGGGGTACCCAGCATTTT. Its protein product is CASSQGGGTQHF. The chain carries TRBV14 and TRBJ1-5; tentatively, D is TRBD1 (6 bases). The CDR3 sequence is 12 residues long. Germline CDR1 SGHDN, CDR2 FVKESK. Trimming took 1 base from V and 11 from J, leaving 9 bases between them.

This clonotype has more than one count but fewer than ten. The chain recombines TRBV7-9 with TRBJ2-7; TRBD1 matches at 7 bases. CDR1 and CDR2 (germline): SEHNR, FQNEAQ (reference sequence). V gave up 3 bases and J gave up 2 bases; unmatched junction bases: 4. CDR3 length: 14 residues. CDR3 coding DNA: TGTGCCAGCAGCTTTACCAGGGGGACCTACGAGCAGTACTTC. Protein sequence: CASSFTRGTYEQYF.

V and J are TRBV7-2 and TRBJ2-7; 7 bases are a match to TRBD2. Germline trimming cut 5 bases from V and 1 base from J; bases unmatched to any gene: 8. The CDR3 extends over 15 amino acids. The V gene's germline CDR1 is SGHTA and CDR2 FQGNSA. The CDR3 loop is CASSLLSGESYEQYF. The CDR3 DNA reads TGTGCCAGCAGCCTACTGAGCGGGGAGTCCTACGAGCAGTACTTC. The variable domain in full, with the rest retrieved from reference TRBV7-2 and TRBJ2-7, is GAGVSQSPSNKVTEKGKDVELRCDPISGHTALYWYRQSLGQGLEFLIYFQGNSAPDKSGLPSDRFSAERTGGSVSTLTIQRTQQEDSAVYLCASSLLSGESYEQYFGPGTRLTVT.

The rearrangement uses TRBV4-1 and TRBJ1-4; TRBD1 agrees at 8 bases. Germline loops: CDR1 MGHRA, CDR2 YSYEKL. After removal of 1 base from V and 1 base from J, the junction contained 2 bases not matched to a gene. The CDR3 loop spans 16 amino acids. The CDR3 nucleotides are TGCGCCAGCAGCCAAGGACAGGGGTTAACTAATGAAAAACTGTTTTTT. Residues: CASSQGQGLTNEKLFF.

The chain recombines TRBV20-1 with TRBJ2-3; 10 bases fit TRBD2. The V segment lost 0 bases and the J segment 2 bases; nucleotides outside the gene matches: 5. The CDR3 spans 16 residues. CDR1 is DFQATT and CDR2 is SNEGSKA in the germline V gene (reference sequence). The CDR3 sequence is CSARDETSGATDTQYF. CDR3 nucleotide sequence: TGCAGTGCTAGAGATGAAACTAGCGGGGCCACAGATACGCAGTATTTT.

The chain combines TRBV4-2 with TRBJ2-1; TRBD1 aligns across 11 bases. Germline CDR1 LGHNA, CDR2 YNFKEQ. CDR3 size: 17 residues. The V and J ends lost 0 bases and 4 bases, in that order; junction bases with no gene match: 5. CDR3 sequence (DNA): TGTGCCAGCAGCCAAGATGAAGGACAGGGGGCGTACAATGAGCAGTTCTTC. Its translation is CASSQDEGQGAYNEQFF.

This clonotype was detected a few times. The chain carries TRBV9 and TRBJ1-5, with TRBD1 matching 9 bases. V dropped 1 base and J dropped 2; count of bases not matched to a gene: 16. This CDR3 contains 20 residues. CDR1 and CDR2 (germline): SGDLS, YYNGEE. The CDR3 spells CASSVPTGTGSIYGNQPQHF. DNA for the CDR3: TGTGCCAGCAGCGTACCAACCGGGACAGGGTCCATTTATGGCAATCAGCCCCAGCATTTT.

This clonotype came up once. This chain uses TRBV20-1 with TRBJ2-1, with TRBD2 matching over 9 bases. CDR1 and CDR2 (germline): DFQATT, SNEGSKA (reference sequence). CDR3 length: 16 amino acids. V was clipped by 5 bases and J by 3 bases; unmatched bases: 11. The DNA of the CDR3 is TGCAGTGCTTCTAGTTTAAGCGGGGGGCTCTACAATGAGCAGTTCTTC. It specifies CSASSLSGGLYNEQFF.

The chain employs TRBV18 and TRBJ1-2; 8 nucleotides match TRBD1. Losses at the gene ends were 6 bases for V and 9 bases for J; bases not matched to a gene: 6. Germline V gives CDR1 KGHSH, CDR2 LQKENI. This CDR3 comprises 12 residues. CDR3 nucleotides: TGTGCCAGCTCGGACAGGGACGGCAGCTACACCTTC. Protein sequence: CASSDRDGSYTF.

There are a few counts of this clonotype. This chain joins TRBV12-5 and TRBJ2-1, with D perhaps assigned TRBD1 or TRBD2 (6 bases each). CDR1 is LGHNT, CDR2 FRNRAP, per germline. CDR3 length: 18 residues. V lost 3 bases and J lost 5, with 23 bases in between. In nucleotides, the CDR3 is TGTGCTAGTGGTTTCCCCTTAATCTACAGGGAGGAGGACAATGAGCAGTTCTTC. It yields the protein CASGFPLIYREEDNEQFF.